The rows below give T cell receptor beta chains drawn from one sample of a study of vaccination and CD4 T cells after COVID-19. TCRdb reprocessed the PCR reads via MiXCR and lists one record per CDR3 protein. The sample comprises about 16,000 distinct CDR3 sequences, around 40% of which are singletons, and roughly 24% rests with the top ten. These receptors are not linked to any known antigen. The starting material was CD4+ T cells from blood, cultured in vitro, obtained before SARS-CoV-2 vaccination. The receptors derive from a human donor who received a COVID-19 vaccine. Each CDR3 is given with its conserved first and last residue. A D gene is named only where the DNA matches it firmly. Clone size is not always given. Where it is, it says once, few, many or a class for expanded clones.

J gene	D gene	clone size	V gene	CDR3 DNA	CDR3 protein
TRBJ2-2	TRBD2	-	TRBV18	TGTGCCAGCTCAACGGGACTAGCGAACACCGGGGAGCTGTTTTTT	CASSTGLANTGELFF
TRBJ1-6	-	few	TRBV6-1	TGTGCCAGCAGTGAAGGTTGGAATTCACCCCTCCACTTT	CASSEGWNSPLHF
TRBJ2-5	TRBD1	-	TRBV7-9	TGTGCCAGCAGCCCTAGGACAGGGCCGGAGACCCAGTACTTC	CASSPRTGPETQYF